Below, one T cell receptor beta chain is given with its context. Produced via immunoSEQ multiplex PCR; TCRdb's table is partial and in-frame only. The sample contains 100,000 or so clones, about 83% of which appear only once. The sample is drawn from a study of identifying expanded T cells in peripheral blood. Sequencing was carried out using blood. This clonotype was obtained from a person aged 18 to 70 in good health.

The CDR3 loop is CASSQAIPGELFF. CDR3 coding DNA: TGTGCCAGCAGTCAGGCTATCCCCGGGGAGCTGTTTTTT. The chain is built from TRBV2 and TRBJ2-2; D is unresolved. The V end lost 5 bases, the J end lost 6 bases, and 10 bases lay between the germline ends. CDR1 is SNHLY and CDR2 is FYNNEI in the germline V gene. The CDR3 is 13 amino acids.